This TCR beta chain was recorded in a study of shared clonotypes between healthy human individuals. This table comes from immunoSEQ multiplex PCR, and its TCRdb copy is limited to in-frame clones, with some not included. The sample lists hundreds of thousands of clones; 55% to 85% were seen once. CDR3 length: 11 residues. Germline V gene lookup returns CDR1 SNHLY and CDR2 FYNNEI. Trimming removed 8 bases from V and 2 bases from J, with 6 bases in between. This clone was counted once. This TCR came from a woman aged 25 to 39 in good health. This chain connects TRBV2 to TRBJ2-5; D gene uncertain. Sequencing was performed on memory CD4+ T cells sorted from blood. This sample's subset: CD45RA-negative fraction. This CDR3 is CASQRQETQYF. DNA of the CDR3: TGTGCCAGCCAGAGACAAGAGACCCAGTACTTC.